The clone carrying this T cell receptor (beta chain) appeared many times. Its antigen is undetermined. The second PCR ran roughly 7 to 12 cycles with a sample-barcoded 5' primer and J-beta primers. TCRdb reprocessed the 5' RACE reads via MiXCR and lists one record per CDR3 protein. This sample yields about 1.5 million distinct CDR3 sequences, of which about 45% are seen a single time; 4% belongs to the top ten. The data stem from a study of blood T cells in healthy people across ages. Study-level results: It was the long-lived donors that had more naive CD4+ cells and higher diversity than aged donors.

The CDR3 spans 12 residues. Germline CDR1 and CDR2: DFQATT and SNEGSKA (reference sequence). This clonotype originated in a young woman in good health. V usage is TRBV20-1 and J usage is TRBJ1-2, with a tentative D call TRBD1 (6 bases). Source material: blood. The CDR3 nucleotides are TGCAGCGCCCCTCAGGGGACGTATGGCTACACCTTC. Translation gives CSAPQGTYGYTF.